One sample yielded the 29 T cell receptor beta chains listed below, sequenced in a study of blood T cell repertoires in COVID-19. Clones were sequenced by immunoSEQ multiplex PCR, and TCRdb holds only the in-frame ones, with some missing. This table has about 260,000 clones, about 86% appearing once. The sample taken for sequencing was PBMCs or T cells enriched from blood (not recorded which). The origin of the receptors is a man under 40 with acute COVID-19.

The rearrangement links TRBV7-9 to TRBJ1-4; D gene uncertain. The CDR3 extends over 14 amino acids. V was cut by 0 bases and J by 0 bases, with 2 bases left in between. The germline CDR1 and CDR2 sequences are SEHNR and FQNEAQ (reference sequence). The chain's CDR3 is CASSLAATNEKLFF. The CDR3 nucleotides read TGTGCCAGCAGCTTAGCCGCAACTAATGAAAAACTGTTTTTT.

The V call is TRBV28, the J call TRBJ1-5, with D maybe TRBD1 (5 bases). The germline V and J ends were trimmed by 1 base and 3 bases, with 13 bases remaining between them. This CDR3 has 16 amino acids. The germline CDR1 and CDR2 sequences are MDHEN and SYDVKM. CDR3 protein: CASSLFGGTVNQPQHF. The CDR3 nucleotides are TGTGCCAGCAGTTTATTTGGCGGGACGGTCAATCAGCCCCAGCATTTT.

This clone was detected only a few times. The gene calls are TRBV10-2 and TRBJ1-3; 7 bases line up with TRBD1. CDR1 and CDR2 from the germline V gene are WSHSY and SAAADI. Trimming at V came to 8 bases and at J to 0 bases, leaving 7 bases not matched to a gene. The CDR3 sequence is 15 residues long. Written as DNA, the CDR3 is TGCGCCAGCGGAGACAGGGTCAACTCTGGAAACACCATATATTTT. This gives the protein CASGDRVNSGNTIYF.

A remark on this clone: A junction boundary mismatches the germline segment, possibly from a read error. The chain combines TRBV10-2 with TRBJ1-2; tentatively, D is TRBD1 (5 bases). The CDR3 extends over 13 amino acids. Germline CDR1 WSHSY, CDR2 SAAADI. DNA for the CDR3: TGCGCCAGCGGTGAAGGGGAGGACTATGGCTACACCTTC. Its translation: CASGEGEDYGYTF.

The chain has TRBV20-1 and TRBJ2-1; D remains ambiguous. V was shortened by 3 bases and J by 8 bases, with 11 bases between the two germline ends. This CDR3 has 12 residues. Germline V gene sequence: CDR1 DFQATT, CDR2 SNEGSKA (reference sequence). This chain's CDR3 is CSASSSAHEQFF. The CDR3 nucleotides are TGCAGTGCTAGTAGTAGTGCCCATGAGCAGTTCTTC.

This clone was picked up a small number of times. The chain uses TRBV19 and TRBJ2-3; 8 positions agree with TRBD2. Looked up from germline, CDR1 is LNHDA and CDR2 is SQIVND (reference sequence). The CDR3 covers 16 residues. V lost 3 bases to trimming and J lost 2 bases; unmatched junction nucleotides: 7. CDR3 coding DNA: TGTGCCAGTAGTATTGGGGCGGGGGGATACACAGATACGCAGTATTTT. Protein: CASSIGAGGYTDTQYF.

This clone was observed a few times. The chain couples TRBV11-3 to TRBJ1-6, with TRBD1 matching over 8 bases. Germline CDR1 and CDR2: SGHNT and YENEEA. The V segment lost 0 bases and the J segment 7 bases; nucleotides outside the gene matches: 14. This CDR3 contains 19 residues. The CDR3: CASSLELPRAGGINSPLHF. As DNA, the CDR3 is TGTGCCAGCAGCTTAGAATTACCCCGGGCAGGGGGCATCAATTCACCCCTCCACTTT.

The chain is built from TRBV6-4 and TRBJ2-2, with D hard to call. The CDR3 runs to 12 residues. V lost 0 bases to trimming and J lost 8 bases, with 4 bases between them. Germline V gives CDR1 MRHNA, CDR2 SNTAGT. The CDR3 loop is CASSDSRGELFF. CDR3 nucleotide sequence: TGTGCCAGCAGTGACTCACGGGGGGAGCTGTTTTTT.

J is TRBJ1-4 and V is TRBV19; TRBD1 matches 7 bases. Germline CDR1 reads LNHDA; CDR2 reads SQIVND (reference sequence). V lost 3 bases to trimming and J lost 2 bases; unmatched junction nucleotides: 9. The CDR3 runs 17 residues. The CDR3 is CASSMSQGVATNEKLFF. The CDR3 bases are TGTGCCAGTAGTATGTCGCAGGGGGTAGCGACTAATGAAAAACTGTTTTTT.

Points on this clone: This specimen includes other DNA sequences encoding the same CDR3. The V and J genes are TRBV11-3 and TRBJ2-5; D is uncertain. V was clipped by 3 bases and J by 2 bases, with 7 bases between them. The CDR3 runs to 13 residues. The germline V gene encodes CDR1 SGHNT and CDR2 YENEEA. CDR3 sequence: CASSFGLQETQYF. The CDR3 coding sequence is TGTGCCAGCAGCTTTGGCCTGCAAGAGACCCAGTACTTC.

V is TRBV27 and J is TRBJ2-1, with D possibly matching TRBD1 (5 bases). Germline CDR1 reads MNHEY; CDR2 reads SMNVEV (reference sequence). The CDR3 length is 15 residues. With 2 bases removed from V and 6 bases from J, the gap between germline ends came to 14 bases. The CDR3 coding sequence is TGTGCCAGCAGTTTACTGTCCGTAAGGGGCAATGAGCAGTTCTTC. Amino acid sequence: CASSLLSVRGNEQFF.

With respect to this clone: Other nucleotide sequences from this sample produce the same CDR3. This sequence joins TRBV6-1 and TRBJ2-3; 12 nucleotides match TRBD2. The junction had 0 bases not matched to a gene; V was cut back by 1 base and J by 4 bases. CDR1 MNHNS and CDR2 SASEGT come from the germline V gene. The CDR3 runs to 15 residues. CDR3 loop: CASSEGLAGADTQYF. The CDR3 coding sequence is TGTGCCAGCAGTGAAGGACTAGCGGGAGCAGATACGCAGTATTTT.

As DNA, the CDR3 is TGTGCCAGCAGCGAAGGGACAGACACCGGGGAGCTGTTTTTT. Translation: CASSEGTDTGELFF. The rearrangement links TRBV5-8 to TRBJ2-2, with 7 bases identical to TRBD1. The CDR3 spans 14 residues. J lost 3 bases, V lost 4 bases, and 3 bases had no gene match. The germline V gene encodes CDR1 SGHTS and CDR2 YDEGEE.

This chain connects TRBV6-5 to TRBJ2-7; D gene unclear. V was clipped by 3 bases and J by 1 base, with 10 bases between them. The CDR3 is made up of 14 amino acids. Germline V gene sequence: CDR1 MNHEY, CDR2 SVGAGI. The CDR3 DNA sequence: TGTGCCAGCAGTTATGATAGTAAATCCTACGAGCAGTACGTC. It yields the protein CASSYDSKSYEQYV.

This clone was seen once. The rearrangement joins TRBV25-1 to TRBJ2-1; 10 nucleotides line up with TRBD2. Trimming removed 6 bases from V and 6 bases from J; junction bases left unmatched: 8. Germline CDR1 MGHDK, CDR2 SYGVNS. The CDR3 length is 15 residues. CDR3 amino acids: CASRATSGSGNEQFF. The CDR3 region has the DNA TGTGCCAGCAGAGCGACTAGCGGGTCGGGCAATGAGCAGTTCTTC.

Only one count was recorded for this clone. The chain links TRBV4-1 to TRBJ2-7; possibly TRBD1 for D (6 bases). With 4 bases removed from V and 6 bases from J, the gap between germline ends came to 16 bases. This CDR3 region has 14 residues. Germline V lookup: CDR1 MGHRA, CDR2 YSYEKL. In nucleotides, the CDR3 is TGCGCCAGCAGCCCTTCCGAGGGGGACGGCGAGCAGTACGTC. Protein sequence: CASSPSEGDGEQYV.

The rearrangement joins TRBV3-1 (or the pseudogene TRBV3-2) to TRBJ2-6; possibly TRBD2 for D (6 bases). V was trimmed by 4 bases and J by 3 bases, leaving 10 bases between them. The germline CDR1 and CDR2 sequences are LGHDT and YNNKEL (reference sequence). This CDR3 contains 15 residues. CDR3 in amino acids: CASSLRGYGANVLTF. In DNA form, the CDR3 reads TGTGCCAGCAGCCTTCGGGGGTATGGGGCCAACGTCCTGACTTTC.

This chain joins TRBV7-2 and TRBJ1-5; a possible D gene is TRBD1 (5 bases). This CDR3 contains 13 residues. The germline CDR1 and CDR2 sequences are SGHTA and FQGNSA. Trimming took off 4 bases at V and 4 bases at J, with 8 bases between the two ends. This CDR3 is CASSSRGNQPQHF. The CDR3 bases are TGTGCCAGCAGCTCACGGGGGAATCAGCCCCAGCATTTT.

This rearrangement joins TRBV28 to TRBJ1-2; 10 nucleotides align to TRBD1. This CDR3 contains 14 residues. Germline CDR1 MDHEN, CDR2 SYDVKM. The trim removed 5 bases at V and 0 bases at J, leaving 0 bases unmatched. The CDR3 reads CASSGTGANYGYTF. CDR3 bases: TGTGCCAGCAGTGGGACAGGGGCTAACTATGGCTACACCTTC.

The rearrangement uses TRBV25-1 and TRBJ1-1; TRBD1 agrees at 12 bases. After removal of 5 bases from V and 5 bases from J, the junction contained 6 bases not matched to a gene. This CDR3 is built from 15 residues. Germline V gene sequence: CDR1 MGHDK, CDR2 SYGVNS. The CDR3 here is CASSSPGQGATEAFF. CDR3 nucleotide sequence: TGTGCCAGCAGTTCTCCGGGACAGGGGGCAACTGAAGCTTTCTTT.

V gene TRBV7-9 combines with J gene TRBJ1-4, with D hard to call. CDR1 is SEHNR, CDR2 FQNEAQ, per germline (reference sequence). The CDR3 runs 14 residues. V was cut by 5 bases and J by 8 bases, with 15 bases left in between. CDR3 nucleotide sequence: TGTGCCAGCAGCGGGCTACGAGAAAGCGAAAAACTGTTTTTT. It yields the protein CASSGLRESEKLFF.

This chain links TRBV28 with TRBJ1-2; D is undetermined. Trimming took off 6 bases at V and 6 bases at J, with 5 bases between the two ends. Germline V gene data show CDR1 as MDHEN and CDR2 as SYDVKM. This CDR3 contains 10 residues. CDR3 sequence (DNA): TGTGCCAGCAGCTCGGATGGCTACACCTTC. Translated, it gives CASSSDGYTF.

This clone was counted a few times. The chain links TRBV24-1 to TRBJ1-1; 7 bases match TRBD1. Germline CDR1 KGHDR, CDR2 SFDVKD. CDR3 length: 14 residues. The V and J ends lost 7 bases and 0 bases, in that order; junction bases with no gene match: 4. The chain's CDR3 is CATSVQGMNTEAFF. The CDR3 DNA reads as TGTGCCACCAGCGTACAGGGGATGAACACTGAAGCTTTCTTT.

This chain connects TRBV3-1 (or the pseudogene TRBV3-2) to TRBJ2-5, with 12 bases that match TRBD2. The CDR3 totals 17 residues. The ends lost 0 bases at V and 2 bases at J; junction bases unmatched: 4. Per germline, CDR1 LGHDT and CDR2 YNNKEL (reference sequence). The DNA of the CDR3 is TGTGCCAGCAGCCAAGAAGGACTAGCGGGGTTTCAAGAGACCCAGTACTTC. It encodes CASSQEGLAGFQETQYF.

The genes are TRBV15 and TRBJ2-5, with 10 nucleotides matching TRBD2. Looked up from germline, CDR1 is LNHNV and CDR2 is YYDKDF (reference sequence). V gave up 8 bases and J gave up 5 bases; unmatched junction bases: 8. The CDR3 has 14 amino acids. CDR3 nucleotides: TGTGCCACCCAGCGGGGGGGCCTGGGTGAGACCCAGTACTTC. Its translation is CATQRGGLGETQYF. Looking up the rest from reference TRBV15 and TRBJ2-5 gives the full variable domain: DAMVIQNPRYQVTQFGKPVTLSCSQTLNHNVMYWYQQKSSQAPKLLFHYYDKDFNNEADTPDNFQSRRPNTSFCFLDIRSPGLGDTAMYLCATQRGGLGETQYFGPGTRLLVL.

The chain uses TRBV7-2 and TRBJ2-6; possible D gene TRBD2, 5 bases. From germline, CDR1 is SGHTA and CDR2 FQGNSA. The CDR3 is 15 residues long. V was pared by 1 base and J by 3 bases, with 7 bases between. CDR3 nucleotide sequence: TGTGCCAGCAGCTTAGGGCGGGTTGGGGCCAACGTCCTGACTTTC. Translation: CASSLGRVGANVLTF. Looking up the rest from reference TRBV7-2 and TRBJ2-6 gives the full variable domain: GAGVSQSPSNKVTEKGKDVELRCDPISGHTALYWYRQSLGQGLEFLIYFQGNSAPDKSGLPSDRFSAERTGGSVSTLTIQRTQQEDSAVYLCASSLGRVGANVLTFGAGSRLTVL.

The gene calls are TRBV25-1 and TRBJ2-2; 10 bases are a match to TRBD1. Per germline, CDR1 MGHDK and CDR2 SYGVNS. The ends lost 7 bases at V and 4 bases at J; junction bases unmatched: 12. CDR3 length: 17 amino acids. CDR3 sequence: CASTRGTGDHLTGELFF. DNA of the CDR3: TGTGCCAGCACCAGAGGGACAGGGGACCATCTCACCGGGGAGCTGTTTTTT.

The chain has TRBV9 and TRBJ1-2; D not resolved. This CDR3 has 13 residues. Per the germline V gene, CDR1 is SGDLS and CDR2 is YYNGEE. V was pared by 0 bases and J by 1 base, with 4 bases between. This CDR3 reads CASSVGDNYGYTF. CDR3 sequence (DNA): TGTGCCAGCAGCGTAGGCGATAACTATGGCTACACCTTC. The entire variable domain, with the rest obtained from reference TRBV9 and TRBJ1-2, is as follows: DSGVTQTPKHLITATGQRVTLRCSPRSGDLSVYWYQQSLDQGLQFLIQYYNGEERAKGNILERFSAQQFPDLHSELNLSSLELGDSALYFCASSVGDNYGYTFGSGTRLTVV.

The CDR3 DNA sequence: TGTGCCAGCAGCCCTAGACAGGGGGCGATGGTTTACACTGAAGCTTTCTTT. Translating gives CASSPRQGAMVYTEAFF. This chain uses TRBV7-9 with TRBJ1-1; TRBD1 aligns across 10 bases. V was pared by 5 bases and J by 3 bases, with 12 bases of the junction left unmatched. The germline CDR1 and CDR2 sequences are SEHNR and FQNEAQ (reference sequence). The CDR3 consists of 17 residues.